The T cell receptor (beta chain) described here comes from a study of multiple sclerosis patients with progressive multifocal leukoencephalopathy. Study-level results: Expanded clones at PML onset predated and persisted through natalizumab therapy.

As for this clone: Its antigen is not known.

The length of the CDR3 is 15 residues. Trimming removed 1 base from V and 10 bases from J; junction bases left unmatched: 5. Germline CDR1 SGHRS, CDR2 YFSETQ. This was a survey-level run. The method was immunoSEQ multiplex PCR; TCRdb's version includes in-frame clones alone and lacks a portion of them. This repertoire shows tens of thousands of clones, roughly 85% found once; its top ten account for under 15%. The time point here: time of PML onset. The T3 samples were drawn when PML began. The source material was PBMCs, sampled from a patient treated with natalizumab. The TCR was taken from a woman in her 30s with progressive multifocal leukoencephalopathy. The chain carries TRBV5-1 and TRBJ1-4; TRBD1 matches 12 bases. The CDR3 coding sequence is TGCGCCAGCAGCTTGAGAGGGACAGGGGGCGGAAAACTGTTTTTT. This gives the protein CASSLRGTGGGKLFF.